This note documents a single T cell receptor (beta chain) sequence. What it recognizes is unknown. The data stem from a study of PD-1 blockade in classical Hodgkin lymphoma. General study results and limits: It was reported that newly diagnosed patients had less baseline TCR diversity than healthy donors. For complete responders, baseline diversity was comparable to that of newly diagnosed patients.

The time point here: cycle 4 day 1 (C4D1), after around six weeks of nivolumab. Brentuximab vedotin exposure varied among the patients, all of whom had relapsed after autologous stem cell transplantation. With magnetic negative selection, CD4+ T cells were purified from PBMCs that had been thawed. Best outcomes ranged across complete response, partial response and progressive disease. Data came from immunoSEQ multiplex PCR; TCRdb stores just in-frame clones and leaves some out. The sample records some 23,000 clones, roughly 80% being singletons. V lost 6 bases, J lost 6 bases, and 13 bases stayed unmatched. CDR3 length: 15 amino acids. The germline gives CDR1 LNHDA, CDR2 SQIVND (reference sequence).

The chain is built from TRBV19 and TRBJ2-5; 7 bases are a match to TRBD2. The sequence was obtained from a human donor with classical Hodgkin lymphoma. Sequenced material: CD4+ T cells from blood, taken before the fourth cycle of nivolumab. CDR3 sequence: CASSGGRALSKTQYF. DNA of the CDR3: TGTGCCAGTAGCGGGGGGAGGGCCCTCAGTAAGACCCAGTACTTC.